The 15 T cell receptor beta chains presented below share a single source sample, sequenced in a study of CD8+CD57+ T cells in acquired aplastic anemia (dated by TCRdb to the late 2010s). Sequencing took place on an Illumina HiSeq 2000. Genomic DNA served as template for TCR beta VDJ combination and CDR3 sequence profiling. TCRdb passed the public sequencing reads through fastp at Q25 and MiXCR, retaining productive beta sequences. Every entry covers one CDR3 protein and lists the most common genes and DNA from its rows. The sample yields more than 100,000 distinct CDR3 sequences; roughly 50% were counted once. The ten largest clones represent roughly 2.6% of the sample. Sequenced: sorted CD4+, CD8+, or CD8+CD57+ T cells (not recorded which) from PBMCs. These TCRs come from a human donor in good health, serving as a control.

This clonotype appeared a few times. The chain joins TRBV13 to TRBJ1-2; D remains unclear. CDR3 length: 13 amino acids. Trimming removed 3 bases at V and 4 bases at J, with 9 bases between. CDR1 and CDR2 from the germline V gene are PRHDT and FYEKMQ (reference sequence). DNA of the CDR3: TGTGCCAGCAGCTTGTGGGCCTCCTATGGCTACACCTTC. This sequence encodes CASSLWASYGYTF.

Only a few counts were recorded for this clonotype. The rearrangement uses TRBV2 and TRBJ1-2; no definite D call. CDR1 is SNHLY and CDR2 is FYNNEI in the germline V gene. V was clipped by 2 bases and J by 4 bases, with 8 bases between them. This CDR3 is 13 amino acids long. The CDR3 region has the DNA TGTGCCAGCAGTGAACAAGGACCCTATGGCTACACCTTC. Translated: CASSEQGPYGYTF.

This clonotype was counted a few times. This may be a read error, as it is one base from a much larger clone. V is TRBV11-2 and J is TRBJ1-4; 7 nucleotides line up with TRBD1. The CDR3 spans 17 residues. The germline CDR1 and CDR2 sequences are SGHAT and FQNNGV. This chain's CDR3 is CASSLGFTRGDNEELFF. In DNA, the CDR3 is TGTGCCAGCAGCTTGGGATTTACCAGGGGGGACAATGAAGAACTGTTTTTT.

There are many counts of this clonotype. The chain is built from TRBV2 and TRBJ2-5; 7 bases are shared with TRBD2. Per the germline V gene, CDR1 is SNHLY and CDR2 is FYNNEI. This CDR3 spans 13 amino acids. V shed 9 bases, J shed 0 bases, and the junction held 4 bases outside the gene matches. In DNA form, the CDR3 reads TGTGCCAGGGGGGGGGAAGACCAAGAGACCCAGTACTTC. Protein product: CARGGEDQETQYF.

The chain combines TRBV2 with TRBJ2-7; no reliable D call. Per the germline V gene, CDR1 is SNHLY and CDR2 is FYNNEI. V was cut by 6 bases and J by 0 bases, with 15 bases left in between. This CDR3 comprises 15 residues. CDR3 region: CASSESQSYSYEQYF. The CDR3 nucleotides read TGTGCCAGCAGCGAGAGCCAGAGTTACTCCTACGAGCAGTACTTC.

A few counts support this clonotype. The J gene is TRBJ1-2, the V gene TRBV24-1; D is unclear. Between the trimmed V and J ends, which lost 6 bases and 5 bases, there was a span of 6 bases. From germline, CDR1 is KGHDR and CDR2 SFDVKD. CDR3 length: 11 residues. The CDR3 bases are TGTGCCACCAGTAGCTCTTATGGCTACACCTTC. Translating it yields CATSSSYGYTF.

The genes are TRBV29-1 and TRBJ1-1; the D gene is possibly TRBD1 (6 bases). This CDR3 has 12 amino acids. Trimming left V 4 bases short and J 6 bases short, with 12 bases between. Germline V CDR1 and CDR2: SQVTM, ANQGSEA. CDR3 sequence reads: CSVVSGVPEAFF. Here the CDR3 DNA reads TGCAGCGTTGTATCAGGGGTCCCTGAAGCTTTCTTT.

This rearrangement joins TRBV29-1 to TRBJ2-7; D possibly corresponds to TRBD2 (6 bases). From germline, CDR1 is SQVTM and CDR2 ANQGSEA. With 4 bases removed from V and 1 base from J, the gap between germline ends came to 20 bases. The CDR3 extends over 16 amino acids. For the CDR3, the DNA is TGCAGCGTTGCCTCCACATACTTGCGGGAATCCTACGAGCAGTACTTC. Its protein is CSVASTYLRESYEQYF.

This clonotype was counted many times. This sequence joins TRBV4-2 and TRBJ2-3; 8 bases agree with TRBD1. Germline lookup yields CDR1 LGHNA and CDR2 YNFKEQ. The V gene end was trimmed by 0 bases and the J gene end by 2 bases; junction bases not matched to a gene: 7. The CDR3 is 17 amino acids. Here the CDR3 reads CASSQERTGSPTDTQYF. The CDR3 bases are TGTGCCAGCAGCCAAGAACGGACAGGGTCCCCCACAGATACGCAGTATTTT.

This chain connects TRBV20-1 to TRBJ1-5; the match to TRBD1 covers 7 bases. This CDR3 spans 14 amino acids. Germline CDR1 and CDR2: DFQATT and SNEGSKA (reference sequence). The V and J ends lost 3 bases and 4 bases, in that order; junction bases with no gene match: 6. The CDR3 loop reads CSARTAGGNQPQHF. CDR3 in DNA: TGCAGTGCTAGGACGGCAGGGGGAAATCAGCCCCAGCATTTT.

Ten or more counts support this clonotype. The gene calls are TRBV9 and TRBJ2-3; D ambiguous. The CDR3 length is 13 residues. Trimming shortened V by 2 bases and J by 6 bases, and 10 bases separated the two germline ends. The germline gives CDR1 SGDLS, CDR2 YYNGEE. CDR3 nucleotides: TGTGCCAGCAGCGTCTCACAAAGGGATACGCAGTATTTT. This gives the protein CASSVSQRDTQYF.

This chain connects TRBV19 to TRBJ1-6, with D unresolved. This CDR3 is 14 amino acids long. V was pared by 6 bases and J by 7 bases, with 13 bases between. Per germline, CDR1 LNHDA and CDR2 SQIVND (reference sequence). This chain's CDR3 is CASRPGRLNSPLHF. CDR3 coding DNA: TGTGCCAGTAGGCCTGGACGGTTAAATTCACCCCTCCACTTT.

J is TRBJ1-4 and V is TRBV10-2; possible D gene TRBD1, 6 bases. This CDR3 comprises 16 residues. Germline V lookup: CDR1 WSHSY, CDR2 SAAADI. Trimming left V 8 bases short and J 3 bases short, with 19 bases between. CDR3 in amino acids: CASVQDAGEANEKLFF. CDR3 nucleotide sequence: TGCGCCAGCGTTCAGGACGCAGGGGAGGCTAATGAAAAACTGTTTTTT.

The chain couples TRBV10-3 to TRBJ2-6, with unresolved D. V was trimmed by 0 bases and J by 1 base, leaving 4 bases between them. The CDR3 covers 15 residues. CDR1 is ENHRY, CDR2 SYGVKD, per germline. CDR3 region: CAISESGSGANVLTF. For the CDR3, the DNA is TGTGCCATCAGTGAGTCTGGGTCTGGGGCCAACGTCCTGACTTTC.

Ten or more counts support this clonotype. This sequence joins TRBV7-3 and TRBJ2-6; a weak D match, TRBD2 (6 bases). The V end lost 0 bases, the J end lost 6 bases, and 18 bases lay between the germline ends. Germline V gene sequence: CDR1 SGHTA, CDR2 FQGTGA. The CDR3 contains 18 residues. In nucleotides, the CDR3 is TGTGCCAGCAGCTTAACTCTGGCCGGGGGACTGGAGGCCAACGTCCTGACTTTC. Its protein is CASSLTLAGGLEANVLTF.